This passage covers 14 T cell receptor beta chains from one sample sequenced in a study of response to subunit inactivated influenza vaccine. TCRdb redid the calling of the RT-PCR reads with MiXCR, one entry per CDR3 protein. The data contain roughly 780,000 distinct CDR3 sequences, less than 20% of them singletons. The sample was PBMCs from blood, taken roughly 5 days after vaccination. These TCRs come from a man in his fifties or sixties who received an inactivated influenza vaccine.

The table lists this clonotype with a few counts. The chain employs TRBV6-2 or TRBV6-3 and TRBJ2-6, with 9 bases identical to TRBD1. V dropped 8 bases and J dropped 4; count of bases not matched to a gene: 9. This CDR3 spans 16 amino acids. Germline V gives CDR1 MNHEY, CDR2 SVGEGT. CDR3 protein: CASGTGGAVGANVLTF. The DNA for the CDR3 is TGTGCCAGCGGAACAGGGGGCGCGGTCGGGGCCAACGTCCTGACTTTC.

This clonotype was observed a few times. J is TRBJ2-3 and V is TRBV4-2; perhaps TRBD2 as D (6 bases). Germline V gene data show CDR1 as LGHNA and CDR2 as YNFKEQ. Trimming pared 6 bases from V and 6 bases from J, leaving 19 bases between. This CDR3 has 15 amino acids. In DNA form, the CDR3 reads TGTGCCAGCAGGGAAGCTGTGCGGGGCGCGGATACGCAGTATTTT. Translated: CASREAVRGADTQYF.

The sample holds a few counts of this clonotype. CDR3 loop: CASSQDVRGGGDTF. CDR3 DNA: TGCGCCAGCAGCCAAGATGTGAGGGGAGGGGGAGACACCTTC. This rearrangement joins TRBV4-3 to TRBJ1-2, with D possibly TRBD1 on 6 matching bases. This CDR3 is built from 14 residues. Germline CDR1 LGHNA, CDR2 YSLEER. V gave up 0 bases and J gave up 12 bases, with 17 bases separating them.

This clonotype was seen a few times. The chain combines TRBV6-1 with TRBJ1-4; 11 bases map to TRBD1. Germline assignment: CDR1 MNHNS and CDR2 SASEGT. The CDR3 covers 15 residues. V lost 6 bases and J lost 10; bases outside the gene matches: 10. For the CDR3, the DNA is TGTGCCAGCAGCCCATGGACAGGGGGCGCGGGAAAACTGTTTTTT. Translation: CASSPWTGGAGKLFF.

This clonotype was seen many times. The chain is built from TRBV20-1 and TRBJ2-7, with 9 bases that match TRBD2. Germline V gene data show CDR1 as DFQATT and CDR2 as SNEGSKA (reference sequence). Trimming took 1 base from V and 3 from J; bases not matched to a gene: 4. The CDR3 runs 14 residues. The CDR3 reads CSARVRGGGYEQYF. The CDR3 nucleotides are TGCAGTGCTAGAGTGCGGGGGGGCGGCTACGAGCAGTACTTC.

This clonotype was seen more than once but under ten times. This chain joins TRBV5-1 and TRBJ2-5; D gene unclear. The CDR3 totals 16 residues. V was pared by 1 base and J by 4 bases, with 17 bases between. Germline V gene sequence: CDR1 SGHRS, CDR2 YFSETQ. CDR3 amino acids: CASSLKGPTIAETQYF. Written as DNA, the CDR3 is TGCGCCAGCAGCTTGAAAGGGCCAACTATCGCAGAGACCCAGTACTTC.

This clonotype turned up a few times. This sequence joins TRBV20-1 and TRBJ2-1; 7 nucleotides line up with TRBD2. CDR1 DFQATT and CDR2 SNEGSKA come from the germline V gene (reference sequence). V was pared by 6 bases and J by 2 bases, with 7 bases of the junction left unmatched. This CDR3 contains 14 residues. The CDR3 DNA reads TGCAGTGCCATTGCGGGAGACGCCTACAATGAGCAGTTCTTC. This encodes CSAIAGDAYNEQFF.

This clonotype has at least ten counts. The chain combines TRBV7-2 with TRBJ2-1, with D tentatively TRBD1 (6 bases). Germline-derived CDR1 and CDR2 are SGHTA and FQGNSA. V lost 5 bases, J lost 5 bases, and 13 bases lay in between. The CDR3 sequence is 14 residues long. CDR3 residues: CASSQGHRNNEQFF. CDR3 bases: TGTGCCAGCAGCCAGGGACACCGGAACAATGAGCAGTTCTTC.

This clonotype occurred many times. The V and J genes are TRBV12-3 or TRBV12-4 and TRBJ1-1; no firm D call. The ends were cut back, 6 bases at V and 1 base at J, with 15 bases in the middle. This CDR3 spans 15 amino acids. The DNA for the CDR3 is TGTGCCAGCAGACTGTCCTTAGGAGGGAACACTGAAGCTTTCTTT. As protein: CASRLSLGGNTEAFF.

This chain joins TRBV28 and TRBJ2-1; the match to TRBD1 covers 11 bases. Germline lookup yields CDR1 MDHEN and CDR2 SYDVKM. V dropped 7 bases and J dropped 8; count of bases not matched to a gene: 10. The CDR3 runs 15 residues. CDR3 sequence reads: CASISWDRGSHEQFF. The CDR3 DNA reads TGTGCCAGCATCTCGTGGGACAGGGGGTCGCATGAGCAGTTCTTC.

The rearrangement uses TRBV9 and TRBJ2-3; 11 nucleotides line up with TRBD2. Germline CDR1 is SGDLS and CDR2 is YYNGEE. The V gene end was trimmed by 6 bases and the J gene end by 8 bases; junction bases not matched to a gene: 8. This CDR3 is built from 14 residues. The CDR3 is CASNSGGGQITQYF. DNA of the CDR3: TGTGCCAGCAATAGCGGGGGGGGACAGATTACGCAGTATTTT.

The genes are TRBV10-3 and TRBJ2-2, with 8 bases fitting TRBD1. Germline assignment: CDR1 ENHRY and CDR2 SYGVKD. J gave up 7 bases and V 10 bases, and 8 bases lay outside the gene matches. This CDR3 has 13 residues. CDR3 nucleotides: TGTGCCAATAGCGGACAGGGATTCGGGGAGCTGTTTTTT. Protein product: CANSGQGFGELFF.

This chain connects TRBV24-1 to TRBJ2-3, with D perhaps assigned TRBD1 or TRBD2 (5 bases each). CDR1 and CDR2 (germline): KGHDR, SFDVKD. The V gene lost 3 bases and the J gene lost 3 bases, with 15 bases spanning the gap. This CDR3 is built from 16 residues. DNA for the CDR3: TGTGCCACCAGTGATCCGGGACGGTGGGGTACAGATACGCAGTATTTT. It codes for CATSDPGRWGTDTQYF.

This clonotype was seen a few times. The V and J genes are TRBV15 and TRBJ2-7, with 8 bases aligning to TRBD1. J gave up 0 bases and V 5 bases, and 9 bases lay outside the gene matches. The CDR3 is 16 residues long. Germline V CDR1 and CDR2: LNHNV, YYDKDF (reference sequence). The CDR3 here is CATSPIRTGSSYEQYF. DNA for the CDR3: TGTGCCACCAGCCCCATCAGGACAGGGTCCTCCTACGAGCAGTACTTC. The full variable domain, rest sourced from reference TRBV15 and TRBJ2-7, is DAMVIQNPRYQVTQFGKPVTLSCSQTLNHNVMYWYQQKSSQAPKLLFHYYDKDFNNEADTPDNFQSRRPNTSFCFLDIRSPGLGDTAMYLCATSPIRTGSSYEQYFGPGTRLTVT.